These 30 T cell receptor beta chains originate from one sample sequenced in a study of cytomegalovirus exposure and HLA in healthy donors. PCR involved 60 Vbeta and 13 Jbeta primers. Produced via immunoSEQ multiplex PCR; TCRdb's table is partial and in-frame only. Of more than 95,000 clones in the sample, 76% were seen once. Sequencing was performed on PBMCs. Receptors originate from a man aged 50-60 years in good health and CMV-seronegative.

The rearrangement uses TRBV7-6 and TRBJ1-5; TRBD1 matches 8 bases. The CDR3 has 15 residues. Germline trimming cut 3 bases from V and 7 bases from J; bases unmatched to any gene: 8. The germline CDR1 and CDR2 sequences are SGHVS and FNYEAQ. The CDR3 spells CASSFFRTGWQPQHF. CDR3 sequence (DNA): TGTGCCAGCAGCTTCTTTAGGACAGGGTGGCAGCCCCAGCATTTT.

This clone was seen more than once but under ten times. The chain combines TRBV2 with TRBJ1-2, with TRBD1 matching over 11 bases. The CDR3 length is 15 residues. Germline-derived CDR1 and CDR2 are SNHLY and FYNNEI. After removal of 5 bases from V and 5 bases from J, the junction contained 7 bases not matched to a gene. The CDR3: CASSPGTGGGYGYTF. CDR3 in DNA: TGTGCCAGCAGTCCTGGGACAGGGGGAGGGTATGGCTACACCTTC. The whole variable domain, filled in from reference TRBV2 and TRBJ1-2, reads EPEVTQTPSHQVTQMGQEVILRCVPISNHLYFYWYRQILGQKVEFLVSFYNNEISEKSEIFDDQFSVERPDGSNFTLKIRSTKLEDSAMYFCASSPGTGGGYGYTFGSGTRLTVV.

The chain joins TRBV19 to TRBJ1-4; possible D gene TRBD1, 5 bases. From germline, CDR1 is LNHDA and CDR2 SQIVND (reference sequence). Trimming stripped 5 bases from V and 5 bases from J, with 12 bases between. The CDR3 totals 14 residues. The CDR3 DNA reads TGTGCCAGTAGTCTCCGACAGATGAATGAAAAACTGTTTTTT. This codes for CASSLRQMNEKLFF.

The chain joins TRBV5-5 to TRBJ1-2, with TRBD1 matching over 7 bases. CDR1 is SGHKS, CDR2 YYEKEE, per germline (reference sequence). This CDR3 contains 14 residues. Trimming removed 2 bases from V and 2 bases from J; junction bases left unmatched: 3. CDR3 amino acids: CASSFTGQNYGYTF. Here the CDR3 DNA reads TGTGCCAGCAGCTTTACGGGACAGAACTATGGCTACACCTTC. The full variable domain, completed using reference TRBV5-5 and TRBJ1-2, is DAGVTQSPTHLIKTRGQQVTLRCSPISGHKSVSWYQQVLGQGPQFIFQYYEKEERGRGNFPDRFSARQFPNYSSELNVNALLLGDSALYLCASSFTGQNYGYTFGSGTRLTVV.

DNA for the CDR3: TGTGCCAGCAGTGAAGTGGTAGGGAGGTACGAGCAGTACGTC. It translates to CASSEVVGRYEQYV. V usage is TRBV6-1 and J usage is TRBJ2-7, with D possibly being TRBD2 (6 bases). The CDR3 loop spans 14 amino acids. The V end was cut by 1 base, the J end by 4 bases, with 11 bases between. The germline CDR1 and CDR2 sequences are MNHNS and SASEGT.

V gene TRBV5-6 combines with J gene TRBJ2-7; 11 positions match TRBD1. The CDR3 is 15 residues long. V lost 4 bases and J lost 7; bases outside the gene matches: 10. Germline V gene data show CDR1 as SGHDT and CDR2 as YYEEEE. The CDR3 region is CASSTIGQGALEQYF. CDR3 in DNA: TGTGCCAGCAGCACAATCGGACAGGGGGCGCTTGAGCAGTACTTC.

A single count supports this clone. CDR3 protein: CASSIAPGKETQYF. CDR3 in DNA: TGTGCCAGTAGTATAGCCCCAGGAAAAGAGACCCAGTACTTC. The rearrangement uses TRBV19 and TRBJ2-5; D call uncertain. The V gene's germline CDR1 is LNHDA and CDR2 SQIVND (reference sequence). V gave up 1 base and J gave up 3 bases, with 9 bases separating them. The length of the CDR3 is 14 residues.

The V call is TRBV29-1, the J call TRBJ1-1, with D unclear. Trimming took off 6 bases at V and 1 base at J, with 15 bases between the two ends. This CDR3 spans 14 amino acids. CDR1 and CDR2 (germline): SQVTM, ANQGSEA. CDR3 loop: CSVDRGGENTEAFF. DNA of the CDR3: TGCAGCGTGGACCGGGGAGGAGAGAACACTGAAGCTTTCTTT. Full variable domain (outside the CDR3, taken from reference TRBV29-1 and TRBJ1-1): SAVISQKPSRDICQRGTSLTIQCQVDSQVTMMFWYRQQPGQSLTLIATANQGSEATYESGFVIDKFPISRPNLTFSTLTVSNMSPEDSSIYLCSVDRGGENTEAFFGQGTRLTVV.

This clone was recorded a few times. CDR3 nucleotides: TGTGCCTGGAGTGCTTACTACGAGCAGTACTTC. This sequence encodes CAWSAYYEQYF. The chain carries TRBV30 and TRBJ2-7; D unresolved. V dropped 1 base and J dropped 3 bases, with 4 bases sitting between them. Germline-derived CDR1 and CDR2 are GTSNPN and SVGIG (reference sequence). The CDR3 consists of 11 residues.

J is TRBJ1-1 and V is TRBV25-1; D gene unclear. The V gene lost 3 bases and the J gene lost 1 base, with 12 bases spanning the gap. This CDR3 contains 15 residues. Germline lookup yields CDR1 MGHDK and CDR2 SYGVNS. The CDR3 is CASSELGRANTEAFF. The CDR3 DNA follows: TGTGCCAGCAGTGAGTTGGGGAGGGCGAACACTGAAGCTTTCTTT.

The chain combines TRBV10-3 with TRBJ1-1; 7 bases agree with TRBD1. This CDR3 is 15 amino acids long. Germline V lookup: CDR1 ENHRY, CDR2 SYGVKD. J was trimmed by 0 bases and V by 6 bases; bases with no gene match: 7. The CDR3 region has the DNA TGTGCCATCAGCTATGGACAGGCGATGAACACTGAAGCTTTCTTT. As protein: CAISYGQAMNTEAFF.

V is TRBV19 and J is TRBJ2-1, with D maybe TRBD2 (6 bases). V was trimmed by 4 bases and J by 0 bases, leaving 13 bases between them. Germline-derived CDR1 and CDR2 are LNHDA and SQIVND (reference sequence). The CDR3 runs 16 residues. The CDR3 protein is CASSTRLGSSYNEQFF. CDR3 DNA sequence: TGTGCCAGTAGTACCAGACTCGGGAGCTCCTACAATGAGCAGTTCTTC. Supplemented by reference TRBV19 and TRBJ2-1, the full variable domain reads DGGITQSPKYLFRKEGQNVTLSCEQNLNHDAMYWYRQDPGQGLRLIYYSQIVNDFQKGDIAEGYSVSREKKESFPLTVTSAQKNPTAFYLCASSTRLGSSYNEQFFGPGTRLTVL.

The V call is TRBV6-1, the J call TRBJ2-6; D ambiguous. V shed 6 bases and J shed 0 bases, with 9 bases lying between them. CDR3 length: 15 residues. Germline V gene data show CDR1 as MNHNS and CDR2 as SASEGT. CDR3 sequence: CASSRRLSGANVLTF. Written as DNA, the CDR3 is TGTGCCAGCAGCAGAAGACTCTCTGGGGCCAACGTCCTGACTTTC.

This clone appeared a few times. The chain couples TRBV4-1 to TRBJ2-3; perhaps TRBD2 as D (6 bases). Germline-derived CDR1 and CDR2 are MGHRA and YSYEKL. CDR3 length: 15 residues. Trimming took off 0 bases at V and 4 bases at J, with 11 bases between the two ends. DNA of the CDR3: TGCGCCAGCAGCCAAGAGAATAGCGGCCCAGATACGCAGTATTTT. Its translation is CASSQENSGPDTQYF.

This sequence joins TRBV4-1 and TRBJ1-1; D may be TRBD1 (6 bases). CDR3 length: 16 amino acids. V shed 0 bases and J shed 2 bases, with 13 bases lying between them. Germline loops: CDR1 MGHRA, CDR2 YSYEKL. CDR3 nucleotides: TGCGCCAGCAGCCAAGATTCGGGGGGCTATAACACTGAAGCTTTCTTT. Protein product: CASSQDSGGYNTEAFF.

This rearrangement joins TRBV18 to TRBJ1-4; 8 bases fit TRBD1. The CDR3 is 15 residues long. Losses at the gene ends were 4 bases for V and 4 bases for J; bases not matched to a gene: 5. From germline, CDR1 is KGHSH and CDR2 LQKENI. As DNA, the CDR3 is TGTGCCAGCTCACGGACAGGGATGGATAATGAAAAACTGTTTTTT. Amino acids: CASSRTGMDNEKLFF.

The rearrangement joins TRBV7-8 to TRBJ2-2; D unclear. Germline V gene data show CDR1 as SGHVS and CDR2 as FQNEAQ. CDR3 length: 12 residues. The CDR3 region is CAAGPSTGELFF. CDR3 sequence (DNA): TGTGCAGCAGGCCCATCGACCGGGGAGCTGTTTTTT.

The gene calls are TRBV5-4 and TRBJ2-5; TRBD2 might be the D (6 bases). Germline V gene lookup returns CDR1 SGHNT and CDR2 YYREEE (reference sequence). Between the trimmed V and J ends, which lost 3 bases and 7 bases, there was a span of 10 bases. This CDR3 has 12 amino acids. CDR3 protein: CASSSGTGTQYF. The CDR3 DNA follows: TGTGCCAGCAGCTCAGGGACTGGGACCCAGTACTTC.

The sample holds one count of this clone. The chain employs TRBV4-2 and TRBJ2-1; 7 bases match TRBD2. The germline V gene has CDR1 LGHNA and CDR2 YNFKEQ. The CDR3 length is 18 residues. The V gene end was trimmed by 4 bases and the J gene end by 3 bases; junction bases not matched to a gene: 15. CDR3 protein: CASSRLPIAGVLYNEQFF. CDR3 nucleotides: TGTGCCAGCAGCCGACTGCCCATTGCGGGGGTGCTCTACAATGAGCAGTTCTTC.

The chain employs TRBV19 and TRBJ1-2; D is unresolved. The germline CDR1 and CDR2 sequences are LNHDA and SQIVND (reference sequence). Trimming took 5 bases from V and 4 from J, leaving 11 bases between them. This CDR3 has 13 residues. CDR3 nucleotide sequence: TGTGCCAGTAGTCGTAGTGTGATCTATGGCTACACCTTC. Its protein is CASSRSVIYGYTF.

J is TRBJ2-1 and V is TRBV2, with TRBD2 identical over 13 bases. Germline CDR1 reads SNHLY; CDR2 reads FYNNEI. V was clipped by 6 bases and J by 8 bases; unmatched bases: 7. The CDR3 runs 15 residues. CDR3 sequence (DNA): TGTGCCAGCAGGACGGGACTAGCGGGGTGGGATGAGCAGTTCTTC. Translation gives CASRTGLAGWDEQFF.

This clone has a handful of counts. The chain couples TRBV6-4 to TRBJ2-2; 10 positions agree with TRBD2. This CDR3 has 16 residues. V lost 0 bases and J lost 4; bases outside the gene matches: 2. Germline V gene data show CDR1 as MRHNA and CDR2 as SNTAGT. The CDR3 DNA reads TGTGCCAGCAGTGACTCAGCGGGGGGGCCCACCGGGGAGCTGTTTTTT. This encodes CASSDSAGGPTGELFF.

CDR3 residues: CASSRAGELFF. The CDR3 DNA reads as TGTGCCAGTAGCAGGGCCGGGGAGCTGTTTTTT. This chain uses TRBV2 with TRBJ2-2; a possible D gene is TRBD1 (5 bases). Germline CDR1 SNHLY, CDR2 FYNNEI. Trimming took 9 bases from V and 6 from J, leaving 8 bases between them. This CDR3 is built from 11 residues. Full variable domain (missing parts from reference TRBV2 and TRBJ2-2): EPEVTQTPSHQVTQMGQEVILRCVPISNHLYFYWYRQILGQKVEFLVSFYNNEISEKSEIFDDQFSVERPDGSNFTLKIRSTKLEDSAMYFCASSRAGELFFGEGSRLTVL.

The gene calls are TRBV11-3 and TRBJ2-2; D might be TRBD1 (7 bases). This CDR3 has 15 residues. V lost 5 bases and J lost 5, with 15 bases in between. Germline CDR1 is SGHNT and CDR2 is YENEEA. The CDR3 bases are TGTGCCAGCAGCCCCCCCGCAGGGGGGACCGGGGAGCTGTTTTTT. Its protein product is CASSPPAGGTGELFF. The variable domain in full, completed from reference TRBV11-3 and TRBJ2-2, reads EAGVVQSPRYKIIEKKQPVAFWCNPISGHNTLYWYLQNLGQGPELLIRYENEEAVDDSQLPKDRFSAERLKGVDSTLKIQPAELGDSAVYLCASSPPAGGTGELFFGEGSRLTVL.

V is TRBV4-3 and J is TRBJ1-1; D is ambiguous. The CDR3 sequence is 15 residues long. The germline V gene encodes CDR1 LGHNA and CDR2 YSLEER. V dropped 0 bases and J dropped 10 bases, with 18 bases sitting between them. CDR3 sequence reads: CASSQEWGAGTSAFF. CDR3 nucleotide sequence: TGCGCCAGCAGCCAAGAATGGGGAGCAGGAACTTCAGCTTTCTTT.

The chain's CDR3 is CASSTGGDRGWNTEAFF. In DNA form, the CDR3 reads TGTGCCAGCAGCACCGGGGGGGACAGGGGCTGGAACACTGAAGCTTTCTTT. This rearrangement joins TRBV5-4 to TRBJ1-1; the match to TRBD1 covers 10 bases. Germline assignment: CDR1 SGHNT and CDR2 YYREEE (reference sequence). With 4 bases clipped from V and 1 base from J, the junction kept 10 bases outside the gene matches. The CDR3 consists of 17 residues.

The CDR3 DNA reads TGTGCCGGCTCCCAGGCCAGGCGGGCTCAGCCCCAGCATTTT. This codes for CAGSQARRAQPQHF. V usage is TRBV2 and J usage is TRBJ1-5, with D hard to call. Trimming left V 11 bases short and J 6 bases short, with 20 bases between. CDR1 and CDR2 (germline): SNHLY, FYNNEI. The CDR3 is made up of 14 amino acids. The variable domain in full, with the rest retrieved from reference TRBV2 and TRBJ1-5, is EPEVTQTPSHQVTQMGQEVILRCVPISNHLYFYWYRQILGQKVEFLVSFYNNEISEKSEIFDDQFSVERPDGSNFTLKIRSTKLEDSAMYFCAGSQARRAQPQHFGDGTRLSIL.

The chain uses TRBV10-3 and TRBJ2-1, with D maybe TRBD1 (6 bases). V lost 0 bases and J lost 8, with 17 bases in between. The CDR3 consists of 16 residues. Germline CDR1 reads ENHRY; CDR2 reads SYGVKD. CDR3 nucleotides: TGTGCCATCAGTGAGTCCCAGGCAGGGGACGGCTATGAGCAGTTCTTC. As protein: CAISESQAGDGYEQFF.

This clone was found once. The chain joins TRBV9 to TRBJ1-6; D remains unclear. The V gene lost 4 bases and the J gene lost 8 bases, with 13 bases spanning the gap. The V gene's germline CDR1 is SGDLS and CDR2 YYNGEE. The CDR3 has 14 residues. CDR3 amino acids: CASSLAGRDSPLHF. CDR3 bases: TGTGCCAGCAGCCTCGCGGGGAGGGATTCACCCCTCCACTTT.

The chain has TRBV7-6 and TRBJ2-5; D is perhaps TRBD1 (5 bases). The ends were cut back, 1 base at V and 5 bases at J, with 11 bases in the middle. This CDR3 region has 14 residues. Per germline, CDR1 SGHVS and CDR2 FNYEAQ. CDR3 residues: CASSLEGRVETQYF. The CDR3 DNA sequence: TGTGCCAGCAGCTTAGAAGGCAGGGTCGAGACCCAGTACTTC.